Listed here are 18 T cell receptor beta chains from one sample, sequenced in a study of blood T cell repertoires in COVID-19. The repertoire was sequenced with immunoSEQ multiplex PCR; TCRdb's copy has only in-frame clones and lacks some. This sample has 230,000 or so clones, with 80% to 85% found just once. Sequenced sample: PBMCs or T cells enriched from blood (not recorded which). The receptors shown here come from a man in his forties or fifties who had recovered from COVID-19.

DNA for the CDR3: TGCAGTGCCCCGAAAGGGAGGACCCAGTACTTC. It codes for CSAPKGRTQYF. The genes are TRBV20-1 and TRBJ2-5; tentative D call: TRBD2 (5 bases). The CDR3 is made up of 11 amino acids. Germline lookup yields CDR1 DFQATT and CDR2 SNEGSKA (reference sequence). Trimming took off 6 bases at V and 7 bases at J, with 12 bases between the two ends.

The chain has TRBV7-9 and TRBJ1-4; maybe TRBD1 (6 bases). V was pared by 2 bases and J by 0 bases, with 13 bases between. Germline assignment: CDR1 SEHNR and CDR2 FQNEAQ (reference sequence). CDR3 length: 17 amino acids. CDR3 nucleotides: TGTGCCAGCAGCTTACTCTCAGGGGCTGCAACTAATGAAAAACTGTTTTTT. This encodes CASSLLSGAATNEKLFF.

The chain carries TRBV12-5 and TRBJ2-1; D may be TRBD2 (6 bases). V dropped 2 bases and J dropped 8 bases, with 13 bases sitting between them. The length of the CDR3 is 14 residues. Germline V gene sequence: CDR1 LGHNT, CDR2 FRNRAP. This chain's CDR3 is CASGLWLSGYEQFF. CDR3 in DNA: TGTGCTAGTGGTTTGTGGTTGAGCGGGTATGAGCAGTTCTTC.

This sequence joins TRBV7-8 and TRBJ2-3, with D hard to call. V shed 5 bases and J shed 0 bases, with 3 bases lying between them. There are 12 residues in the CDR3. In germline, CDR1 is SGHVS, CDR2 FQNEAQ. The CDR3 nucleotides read TGTGCCAGCAGCATAAGCACAGATACGCAGTATTTT. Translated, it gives CASSISTDTQYF.

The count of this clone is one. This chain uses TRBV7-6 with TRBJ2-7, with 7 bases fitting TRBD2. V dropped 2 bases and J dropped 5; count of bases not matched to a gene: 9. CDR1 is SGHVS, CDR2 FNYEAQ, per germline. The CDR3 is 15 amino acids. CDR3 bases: TGTGCCAGCAGCTTAAGGGTGGCGGGAGCTAACGAGCAGTACTTC. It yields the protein CASSLRVAGANEQYF.

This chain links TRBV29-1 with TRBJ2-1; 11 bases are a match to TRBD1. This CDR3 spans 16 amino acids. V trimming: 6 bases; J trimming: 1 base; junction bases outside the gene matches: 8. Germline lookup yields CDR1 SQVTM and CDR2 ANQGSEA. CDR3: CSVDRTGGNSYNEQFF. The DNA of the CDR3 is TGCAGCGTAGACCGGACAGGGGGCAATTCCTACAATGAGCAGTTCTTC.

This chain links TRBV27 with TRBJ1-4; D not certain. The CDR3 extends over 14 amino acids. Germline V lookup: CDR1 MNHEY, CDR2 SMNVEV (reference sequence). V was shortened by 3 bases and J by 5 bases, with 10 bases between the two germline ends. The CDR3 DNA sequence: TGTGCCAGCAGTTTTTCCGGAGACAATGAAAAACTGTTTTTT. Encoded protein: CASSFSGDNEKLFF.

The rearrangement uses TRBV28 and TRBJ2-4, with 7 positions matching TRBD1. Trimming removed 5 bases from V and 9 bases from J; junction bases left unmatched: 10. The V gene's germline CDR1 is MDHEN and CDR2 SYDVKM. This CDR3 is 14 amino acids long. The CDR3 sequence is CASSPGQAEGIQYF. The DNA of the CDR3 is TGTGCCAGCAGTCCCGGACAGGCCGAGGGCATTCAGTACTTC.

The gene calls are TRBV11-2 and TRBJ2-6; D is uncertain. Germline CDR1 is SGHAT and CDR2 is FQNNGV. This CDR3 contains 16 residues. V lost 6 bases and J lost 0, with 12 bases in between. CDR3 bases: TGTGCCAGCAGTCATCTAAGGAGCTCTGGGGCCAACGTCCTGACTTTC. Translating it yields CASSHLRSSGANVLTF.

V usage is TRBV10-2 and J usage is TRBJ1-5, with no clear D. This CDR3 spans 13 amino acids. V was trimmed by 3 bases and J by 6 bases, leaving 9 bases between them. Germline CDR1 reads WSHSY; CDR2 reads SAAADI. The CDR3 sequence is CASSDWAGQPQHF. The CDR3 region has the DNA TGCGCCAGCAGTGATTGGGCCGGTCAGCCCCAGCATTTT.

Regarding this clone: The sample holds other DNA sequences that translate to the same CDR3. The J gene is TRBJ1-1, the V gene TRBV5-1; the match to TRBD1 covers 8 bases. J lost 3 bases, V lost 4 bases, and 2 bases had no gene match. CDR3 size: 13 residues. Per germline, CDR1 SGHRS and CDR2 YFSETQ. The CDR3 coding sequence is TGCGCCAGCAGCCTGACAGGGGACACTGAAGCTTTCTTT. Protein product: CASSLTGDTEAFF.

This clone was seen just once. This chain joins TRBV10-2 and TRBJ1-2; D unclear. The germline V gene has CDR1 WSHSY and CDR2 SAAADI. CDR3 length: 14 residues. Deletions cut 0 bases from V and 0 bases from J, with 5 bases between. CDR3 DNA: TGCGCCAGCAGTGAGTCGACACCTAACTATGGCTACACCTTC. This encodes CASSESTPNYGYTF.

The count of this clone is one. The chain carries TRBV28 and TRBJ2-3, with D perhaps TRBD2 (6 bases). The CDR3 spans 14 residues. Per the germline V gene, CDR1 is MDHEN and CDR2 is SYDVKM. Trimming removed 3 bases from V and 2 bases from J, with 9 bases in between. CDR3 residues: CASSLRGPTDTQYF. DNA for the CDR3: TGTGCCAGCAGTTTGCGGGGACCCACAGATACGCAGTATTTT. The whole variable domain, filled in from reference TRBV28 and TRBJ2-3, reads DVKVTQSSRYLVKRTGEKVFLECVQDMDHENMFWYRQDPGLGLRLIYFSYDVKMKEKGDIPEGYSVSREKKERFSLILESASTNQTSMYLCASSLRGPTDTQYFGPGTRLTVL.

In DNA, the CDR3 is TGTGCCAGTAAGGCCCTAGCGGGAGTTTTCACCGGGGAGCTGTTTTTT. It yields the protein CASKALAGVFTGELFF. The chain carries TRBV19 and TRBJ2-2; 10 bases map to TRBD2. Looked up from germline, CDR1 is LNHDA and CDR2 is SQIVND (reference sequence). Unmatched junction bases numbered 9, after V lost 7 bases and J lost 4 bases. The CDR3 covers 16 residues.

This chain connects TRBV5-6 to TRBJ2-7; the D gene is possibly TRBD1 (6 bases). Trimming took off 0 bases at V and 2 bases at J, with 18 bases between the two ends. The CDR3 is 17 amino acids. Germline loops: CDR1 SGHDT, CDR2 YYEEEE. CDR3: CASSLAGWTDHPYEQYF. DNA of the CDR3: TGTGCCAGCAGCTTGGCCGGTTGGACAGACCATCCCTACGAGCAGTACTTC.

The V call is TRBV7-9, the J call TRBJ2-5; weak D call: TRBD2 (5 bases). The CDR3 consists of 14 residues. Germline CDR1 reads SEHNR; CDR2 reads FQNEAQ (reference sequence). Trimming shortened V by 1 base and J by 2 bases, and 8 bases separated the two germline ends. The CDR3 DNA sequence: TGTGCCAGCAGCTTAGGGCTAGCTCAAGAGACCCAGTACTTC. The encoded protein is CASSLGLAQETQYF. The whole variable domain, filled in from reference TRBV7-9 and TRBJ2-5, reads DTGVSQNPRHKITKRGQNVTFRCDPISEHNRLYWYRQTLGQGPEFLTYFQNEAQLEKSRLLSDRFSAERPKGSFSTLEIQRTEQGDSAMYLCASSLGLAQETQYFGPGTRLLVL.

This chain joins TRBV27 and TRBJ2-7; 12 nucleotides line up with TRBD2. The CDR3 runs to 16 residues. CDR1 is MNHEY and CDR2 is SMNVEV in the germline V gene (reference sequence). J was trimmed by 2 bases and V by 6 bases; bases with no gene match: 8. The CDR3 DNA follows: TGTGCCAGCAGCCCCCGTCGACTAGCGGGGGCCTACGAGCAGTACTTC. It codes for CASSPRRLAGAYEQYF.

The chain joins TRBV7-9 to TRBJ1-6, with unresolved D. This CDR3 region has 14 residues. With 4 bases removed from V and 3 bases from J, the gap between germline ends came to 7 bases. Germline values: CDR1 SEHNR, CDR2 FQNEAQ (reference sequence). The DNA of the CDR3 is TGTGCCAGCAGCTCCCCAGGCTATAATTCACCCCTCCACTTT. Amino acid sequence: CASSSPGYNSPLHF.